This TCR beta chain was documented in a study of human T cells and chemical hapten exposure. Turning to the study itself: All patients underwent weekly scalp dosing with diphenylcyclopropenone for the full roughly 24-week study. Reading of the patch tests, which applied 0.01% DPC to the upper back, occurred at 6 days.

Time point specified: patch test 1, 2 weeks after DPC sensitization. Noted treatment: therapeutic diphenylcyclopropenone sensitization with weekly scalp DPC. Whole-study findings and limits: Relative to controls, expanded TCRs formed significantly more large CDR3 similarity clusters.

Via MiXCR, TCRdb re-called the RACE reads, giving one row per CDR3 protein. This sample has about 100,000 distinct CDR3 sequences, with around 10% found just once. This clonotype was detected a few times. No antigen is known for it. J gave up 9 bases and V 0 bases, and 9 bases lay outside the gene matches. The germline gives CDR1 LGHDT, CDR2 YNNKEL (reference sequence). This CDR3 contains 17 residues. The V gene is TRBV3-1, the J gene TRBJ2-1; 12 bases agree with TRBD2. The TCR was taken from a woman aged 35 to 49 with alopecia areata. Some clones in this sample may be carry-over from other donors' samples. This material consisted of whole blood, taken in connection with sensitization to the hapten diphenylcyclopropenone (DPC). The chain's CDR3 is CASSQDRSSGRGIEQFF. The CDR3 coding sequence is TGTGCCAGCAGCCAAGATCGTTCTAGCGGGAGGGGAATTGAGCAGTTCTTC.